The source of this T cell receptor (beta chain) is a study of T cell changes during pregnancy in multiple sclerosis (dated 2019 in TCRdb). Broadly, across the study: The study looked at changes in the T cell repertoire across pregnancy in women with multiple sclerosis.

The protocol used for the library was the immunoSEQ multiplex PCR assay. This immuneACCESS table, as held by TCRdb, lists in-frame sequences with V and J called but not all clones. Of the missing ones, under half trace to an unresolved V gene in checked studies; the others have no known cause. Within this sample are some 80,000 clones, with around 92% of them counted one time only. Clones ranked in the top ten supply 2.6% of the sample. The germline V gene encodes CDR1 LGHNA and CDR2 YSLEER. The CDR3 measures 19 amino acids from cysteine to phenylalanine. The retained sequence is limited to the CDR3, 57 bases, with the frame set at the first base. Germline trimming amounts to 0 bases on V and 3 bases on J, with 15 as the count of junction bases outside the gene matches. This clone has just one count. The specificity of this receptor is unknown. There are no base qualities to consult, and no much larger clone falls within one base.

The TCR originated in a female donor with multiple sclerosis, enrolled in a pregnancy study. The chain is made from TRBV4-3 and TRBJ2-3; 7 bases in the middle match TRBD2. Sequences were derived from peripheral blood, sampled before pregnancy. This receptor has the CDR3 CASSQDPHSGGRLTDTQYF. The nucleotide sequence reads TGCGCCAGCAGCCAAGACCCCCATTCGGGCGGGAGATTGACAGATACGCAGTATTTT.